A selection of T cell receptor beta chains follows, all from one sample in a study of blood T cell repertoires in COVID-19. Sequencing was performed with immunoSEQ multiplex PCR; in TCRdb, only in-frame clones are kept and a portion is missing. The repertoire holds 150,000 to 200,000 clones, about 89% seen once, with around 7% in the top ten. Material: peripheral blood. The receptors stem from a man between 35 and 55 years old with acute or convalescent COVID-19. The CDR3 runs from the conserved cysteine through the conserved F or W. Fields, in order: clone size, CDR3 length, V gene, D gene, J gene, CDR3 protein, CDR3 DNA. The D gene is left open where the match is weak. Only some rows state a clone size, as once, few, many or a class for expanded clones.

.	15	TRBV27	.	TRBJ2-7	CASSLSDGSPGEQYF	TGTGCCAGCAGTTTATCGGACGGCTCGCCGGGGGAGCAGTACTTC
.	16	TRBV6-5	TRBD2	TRBJ2-2	CASSYSLAGLTGELFF	TGTGCCAGCAGTTACTCTCTAGCGGGACTCACCGGGGAGCTGTTTTTT
.	14	TRBV13	TRBD1	TRBJ1-2	CASRRTGGDYGYTF	TGTGCCAGCAGGAGGACAGGCGGAGACTATGGCTACACCTTC
.	16	TRBV7-2	.	TRBJ2-1	CASFLQSGGGRNEQFF	TGTGCCAGCTTTCTTCAGTCCGGAGGAGGTAGAAATGAGCAGTTCTTC
.	16	TRBV4-2	.	TRBJ2-3	CASSQETGVWTDTQYF	TGTGCCAGCAGCCAAGAGACAGGAGTATGGACAGATACGCAGTATTTT
.	14	TRBV7-8	.	TRBJ2-7	CASSLLPGSYEQYF	TGTGCCAGCAGCTTACTTCCCGGCTCCTACGAGCAGTACTTC
once	16	TRBV27	TRBD1	TRBJ2-7	CASSLSWGQGLYEQYF	TGTGCCAGCAGTTTATCGTGGGGACAGGGTCTCTACGAGCAGTACTTC
.	14	TRBV30	.	TRBJ2-5	CAWSVAIRRETQYF	TGTGCCTGGAGTGTAGCAATTAGGAGGGAGACCCAGTACTTC
.	14	TRBV27	.	TRBJ1-5	CASSKGWPDQPQHF	TGTGCCAGCTCCAAGGGGTGGCCTGATCAGCCCCAGCATTTT
.	13	TRBV27	.	TRBJ1-2	CASSLSGYYGYTF	TGTGCCAGCAGTTTAAGCGGGTACTATGGCTACACCTTC
.	14	TRBV13	.	TRBJ1-2	CASSPGGRNYGYTF	TGTGCCAGCAGCCCTGGAGGTAGGAACTATGGCTACACCTTC
.	18	TRBV4-2	TRBD1	TRBJ2-4	CASSLGPRTGLTKNIQYF	TGTGCCAGCAGTCTCGGGCCCAGGACAGGGCTGACCAAAAACATTCAGTACTTC
.	16	TRBV5-4	TRBD1	TRBJ2-2	CASGQQLGTGTGELFF	TGTGCCAGCGGCCAGCAGCTTGGGACAGGGACCGGGGAGCTGTTTTTT
once	14	TRBV5-1	.	TRBJ1-1	CASSSRKGDTEAFF	TGCGCCAGCAGCTCGCGAAAGGGGGACACTGAAGCTTTCTTT
.	15	TRBV5-8	.	TRBJ1-5	CASSLGGAISPSSYF	TGTGCCAGCAGCTTAGGGGGGGCAATCAGCCCCAGCAGCTATTTT
.	13	TRBV29-1	.	TRBJ2-1	CSVEPSSYNEQFF	TGCAGCGTTGAGCCTAGCTCCTACAATGAGCAGTTCTTC
.	14	TRBV29-1	.	TRBJ1-4	CSATTGGLNEKLFF	TGCAGCGCTACAACGGGGGGCCTTAATGAAAAACTGTTTTTT
.	13	TRBV2	.	TRBJ1-5	CASRGQFNQPQHF	TGTGCCAGCAGGGGACAATTCAATCAGCCCCAGCATTTT